This T cell receptor beta chain was captured in a study of blood T cell repertoires in COVID-19. The CDR3 totals 14 residues. The V segment lost 2 bases and the J segment 3 bases; nucleotides outside the gene matches: 1. The germline V gene has CDR1 LGHNT and CDR2 FRNRAP. This clone was detected only once. Original data processing: Cell counts per sample came from amplifying reference gene primers. The assay was immunoSEQ multiplex PCR, and TCRdb's table has in-frame clones only and misses some. The V and J calls and clone size come from that table; D and trimming were worked out from the DNA. The sample lists 85,000 to 90,000 clones, roughly 78% occurring once.

This receptor was identified in a woman of 80 years or more with acute or convalescent COVID-19. What was sequenced was peripheral blood. This chain connects TRBV12-5 to TRBJ2-5; 9 bases are shared with TRBD2. CDR3 amino acids: CASGLRGGEETQYF. In DNA, the CDR3 is TGTGCTAGTGGTTTGCGCGGGGGGGAAGAGACCCAGTACTTC. Full variable domain (missing parts from reference TRBV12-5 and TRBJ2-5): DARVTQTPRHKVTEMGQEVTMRCQPILGHNTVFWYRQTMMQGLELLAYFRNRAPLDDSGMPKDRFSAEMPDATLATLKIQPSEPRDSAVYFCASGLRGGEETQYFGPGTRLLVL.